Listed below are T cell receptor beta chains from one sample, sequenced in a study of blood T cell repertoires in COVID-19. Assay: immunoSEQ multiplex PCR; the TCRdb copy retains only in-frame clones and omits some. This sample has 150,000 or so clones, with about 80% found just once. The sequenced sample consisted of PBMCs or T cells enriched from blood (not recorded which). The receptor source for this set is a woman aged 55-75 years who had recovered from COVID-19. Each CDR3 is given with its conserved first and last residue. D genes are given only for firm matches. The size field is filled for only some rows; it gives once, few, many or a size class.

J gene | D gene | clone size | V gene | CDR3 DNA | CDR3 protein
TRBJ1-1 | NA | NA | TRBV7-3 | TGTGCCAGCAGCTCCTCGGGGGGGACTGAAGCTTTCTTT | CASSSSGGTEAFF
TRBJ1-2 | TRBD1 | NA | TRBV7-8 | TGTGCCAGCAGCGGGGGACAGTTTAACTATGGCTACACCTTC | CASSGGQFNYGYTF
TRBJ2-7 | NA | many | TRBV10-1 | TGCGCCAGCAGTGAGTCGGGGCTTACCCACGAGCAGTACTTC | CASSESGLTHEQYF
TRBJ2-5 | TRBD2 | NA | TRBV5-1 | TGCGCCAGCAGCTTGGGTGGGCGGGGGGCCCAAGAGACCCAGTACTTC | CASSLGGRGAQETQYF
TRBJ1-4 | NA | NA | TRBV3-1/TRBV3-2 | TGTGCCAGCAGTCTATCCGAGGGACTTGTCGCTGAAAAACTGTTTTTT | CASSLSEGLVAEKLFF
TRBJ2-1 | TRBD2 | NA | TRBV7-2 | TGTGCCAGCAGTCTTGCCCCAGCGGGGGGCCCCTACAATGAGCAGTTCTTC | CASSLAPAGGPYNEQFF
TRBJ1-2 | TRBD1 | NA | TRBV5-6 | TGTGCCAGCAGCTTGGCCGGGACAGGGGGAAAAGGTGGCTACACCTTC | CASSLAGTGGKGGYTF
TRBJ1-5 | NA | once | TRBV5-6 | TGTGCCAGCAGCTTGGGATCAGGGGTTCAGCCCCAGCATTTT | CASSLGSGVQPQHF
TRBJ2-7 | TRBD1 | NA | TRBV5-6 | TGTGCCAGCAGCTCCGGGACAGCGTTTGGCGAGCAGTACTTC | CASSSGTAFGEQYF
TRBJ1-2 | TRBD1 | NA | TRBV27 | TGTGCCAGCAGTGCCCTTGGAATCAGCCCGACAGGGGACAACTATGGCTACACCTTC | CASSALGISPTGDNYGYTF
TRBJ1-3 | TRBD1 | many | TRBV7-2 | TGTGCCAGCAGCAGAGACAGGGGGCGAAACACCATATATTTT | CASSRDRGRNTIYF
TRBJ1-3 | TRBD1 | NA | TRBV11-2 | TGTGCCAGCAGCCTCTCGTCCGGGACAGGGTATGGAAACACCATATATTTT | CASSLSSGTGYGNTIYF
TRBJ1-5 | TRBD1 | once | TRBV19 | TGTGCCAGTAGTGTGGGACAGACCTCCCAGCCCCAGCATTTT | CASSVGQTSQPQHF
TRBJ2-2 | NA | NA | TRBV19 | TGTGCCAGTACAAACACCGGGGAGCTGTTTTTT | CASTNTGELFF
TRBJ2-7 | NA | few | TRBV6-2/TRBV6-3 | TGTGCCAGCAGTTACTTTGTCGGGATCTACGAGCAGTACTTC | CASSYFVGIYEQYF
TRBJ1-1 | TRBD1 | NA | TRBV7-8 | TGTGCCAGCAGCTCGGACCGGGACAGGGGGCTTTCGTTGGTATTCACTGAAGCTTTCTTT | CASSSDRDRGLSLVFTEAFF
TRBJ2-2 | NA | NA | TRBV19 | TGTGCCAGTAGTATTAAAGGAGGGGACTACACCGGGGAGCTGTTTTTT | CASSIKGGDYTGELFF
TRBJ1-6 | NA | NA | TRBV21-1 | TGTGCCAGCAGCAAGGGGCCAAACCGGGGGAATGATTCACCCCTCCACTTT | CASSKGPNRGNDSPLHF
TRBJ1-4 | TRBD1 | NA | TRBV12-3/TRBV12-4 | TGTGCCAGCAGTGTAGGTCAGGGGGCAAAACTGTTTTTT | CASSVGQGAKLFF
TRBJ1-1 | TRBD1 | NA | TRBV7-3 | TGTGCCAGCAGCTTAAGGACAGGGATTGACACTGAAGCTTTCTTT | CASSLRTGIDTEAFF
TRBJ2-2 | NA | NA | TRBV5-1 | TGCGCCAGCAGCTTGGGGACAACGAACACCGGGGAGCTGTTTTTT | CASSLGTTNTGELFF
TRBJ2-5 | NA | NA | TRBV5-1 | TGCGCCAGCAGCTTCGGACTACAAGAGACCCAGTACTTC | CASSFGLQETQYF